These T cell receptor beta chains were read from a single sample in a study of control samples from healthy donors and cancer patients. Libraries were prepared by immunoSEQ multiplex PCR; TCRdb keeps only in-frame clonotypes and omits some of them. The sample shows some 120,000 clones, around 87% of them seen only once. The sample comprised blood. Source of these receptors: a man aged 55 to 70 in good health. The CDR3 runs from the conserved cysteine through the conserved F or W. The D gene is left open where the match is weak. Rows may omit the clone size; those that give it use once, few, many or a size class.

j_call	d_call	v_call	cdr3_length	clone_size	cdr3_nt	cdr3_aa
TRBJ1-5	.	TRBV7-2	13	.	TGTGCCAGCAGCTTAGGGTGGGCTAAGCCCCAGCATTTT	CASSLGWAKPQHF
TRBJ1-1	TRBD1	TRBV28	14	.	TGTGCCAGCAGTTCGGGACAGGGGAACACTGAAGCTTTCTTT	CASSSGQGNTEAFF
TRBJ1-1	.	TRBV10-1	16	once	TGCGCCAGCAGAGATATGGGGGGACCGGCGAACACTGAAGCTTTCTTT	CASRDMGGPANTEAFF
TRBJ2-2	TRBD2	TRBV30	19	.	TGTGCCTGGAGTAGCTCGACTAGCGGGGTCTCCCGGAGCGCCGGGGAGCTGTTTTTT	CAWSSSTSGVSRSAGELFF
TRBJ1-5	.	TRBV6-6	13	.	TGTGCCAGCAGTTACAGGGGGGATCAGCCCCAGCATTTT	CASSYRGDQPQHF
TRBJ2-5	.	TRBV4-1	14	.	TGCGCCAGCAGCCAAGAACGGCAGAAAGAGACCCAGTACTTC	CASSQERQKETQYF
TRBJ1-5	.	TRBV7-6	15	.	TGTGCCAGCAGCTCAGGGTTAAATAGCAATCAGCCCCAGCATTTT	CASSSGLNSNQPQHF
TRBJ2-3	TRBD2	TRBV19	15	.	TGTGCCAGTAGACGGACTAGCGGGGGGAAAGATACGCAGTATTTT	CASRRTSGGKDTQYF
TRBJ1-5	.	TRBV6-5	14	.	TGTGCCAGCTCCGGACAAAACTACAATCAGCCCCAGCATTTT	CASSGQNYNQPQHF
TRBJ1-2	.	TRBV19	13	.	TGTGCCAGTAGTATCTCCAACGTGAATGGCTACACCTTC	CASSISNVNGYTF
TRBJ1-1	.	TRBV19	13	.	TGTGCCACCAGGGAGACGGTTAACACTGAAGCTTTCTTT	CATRETVNTEAFF
TRBJ2-1	TRBD2	TRBV19	17	.	TGTGCCAGTAGTTACCTAGCGGGGGGAACAAACTACAATGAGCAGTTCTTC	CASSYLAGGTNYNEQFF
TRBJ1-6	TRBD1	TRBV6-5	15	.	TGTGCCAGCAGTCCGGACAGGGGCGAGAATTCACCCCTCCACTTT	CASSPDRGENSPLHF
TRBJ2-3	TRBD1	TRBV5-1	14	.	TGCGCCAGCAGCGGAGACAGGGGCACAGATACGCAGTATTTT	CASSGDRGTDTQYF
TRBJ1-2	TRBD1	TRBV6-6	13	.	TGTGCCAGCAGTCCCACAGGGGATTATGGCTACACCTTC	CASSPTGDYGYTF
TRBJ1-2	.	TRBV9	13	.	TGTGCCAGCAGCGTAGGTTTGCTTCATGGCTACACCTTC	CASSVGLLHGYTF
TRBJ2-3	.	TRBV6-5	14	.	TGTGCCAGCGGGGAGCAGGGTAGGACAGATACGCAGTATTTT	CASGEQGRTDTQYF
TRBJ2-3	TRBD2	TRBV7-2	16	.	TGTGCCAGCAGCTTAGAAACTAGCGCTAGCACAGATACGCAGTATTTT	CASSLETSASTDTQYF